Described below is a single T cell receptor (beta chain) sequence and its context. The data derive from a study of control samples from healthy donors and cancer patients. Produced via immunoSEQ multiplex PCR; TCRdb's table is partial and in-frame only. The repertoire table contains about 200,000 clones. The receptor's source is a woman aged 25 to 39 in good health. Sequenced sample: blood.

In nucleotides, the CDR3 is TGTGCCTGGAGTGAGACAGGAGAGAAGTATGGCTACACCTTC. Protein sequence: CAWSETGEKYGYTF. The chain uses TRBV30 and TRBJ1-2, with a weak D call TRBD1 (6 bases). Germline loops: CDR1 GTSNPN, CDR2 SVGIG (reference sequence). There are 14 residues in the CDR3. V was cut by 1 base and J by 5 bases, with 14 bases left in between.